Below, 6 T cell receptor beta chains from the same sample are listed, as sequenced in a study of blood T cell repertoires in COVID-19. Some clones are missing from TCRdb's copy, which holds only in-frame ones; the method was immunoSEQ multiplex PCR. The repertoire holds about 140,000 clones, 80% to 85% seen once, with roughly 3.9% in the top ten. Sequenced material: peripheral blood. These TCRs come from a woman older than 75 with acute or convalescent COVID-19.

This clone was detected only a few times. The V gene is TRBV7-9, the J gene TRBJ1-4; D call uncertain. The germline gives CDR1 SEHNR, CDR2 FQNEAQ (reference sequence). The CDR3 has 12 amino acids. Between the trimmed V and J ends, which lost 4 bases and 5 bases, there was a span of 5 bases. The CDR3 here is CASSSVNEKLFF. The CDR3 nucleotides read TGTGCCAGCAGCTCAGTCAATGAAAAACTGTTTTTT.

V is TRBV4-2 and J is TRBJ2-1, with 8 bases fitting TRBD1. Losses at the gene ends were 1 base for V and 5 bases for J; bases not matched to a gene: 7. CDR3 length: 16 residues. Per germline, CDR1 LGHNA and CDR2 YNFKEQ. The chain's CDR3 is CASSQVFAQGDNEQFF. CDR3 sequence (DNA): TGTGCCAGCAGCCAAGTTTTCGCACAGGGGGACAATGAGCAGTTCTTC.

The chain joins TRBV30 to TRBJ1-2; D not certain. Germline CDR1 and CDR2: GTSNPN and SVGIG (reference sequence). The ends were cut back, 2 bases at V and 0 bases at J, with 7 bases in the middle. CDR3 length: 13 residues. The CDR3 region is CAWSSGANYGYTF. The CDR3 DNA is TGTGCCTGGAGTTCCGGGGCTAACTATGGCTACACCTTC.

The V gene is TRBV28, the J gene TRBJ1-1; 7 bases fit TRBD1. Germline V lookup: CDR1 MDHEN, CDR2 SYDVKM. The CDR3 is 15 amino acids. The ends lost 5 bases at V and 2 bases at J; junction bases unmatched: 8. Here the CDR3 reads CASSQQGVLNTEAFF. The CDR3 bases are TGTGCCAGCAGTCAGCAGGGGGTCTTAAACACTGAAGCTTTCTTT. The full variable domain, in which reference TRBV28 and TRBJ1-1 provide the parts outside the CDR3, is DVKVTQSSRYLVKRTGEKVFLECVQDMDHENMFWYRQDPGLGLRLIYFSYDVKMKEKGDIPEGYSVSREKKERFSLILESASTNQTSMYLCASSQQGVLNTEAFFGQGTRLTVV.

This clone was observed a handful of times. V and J are TRBV29-1 and TRBJ2-1, with D perhaps TRBD1 (7 bases). The CDR3 sequence is 11 residues long. The ends were cut back, 7 bases at V and 16 bases at J, with 20 bases in the middle. CDR1 SQVTM and CDR2 ANQGSEA come from the germline V gene. Here the CDR3 DNA reads TGCAGCGATGGGACTGCCGGGACAGTATTCTTC. It translates to CSDGTAGTVFF.

The V gene is TRBV5-1, the J gene TRBJ2-1, with TRBD1 matching over 7 bases. The CDR3 length is 15 residues. Trimming took 4 bases from V and 0 from J; bases not matched to a gene: 4. Germline assignment: CDR1 SGHRS and CDR2 YFSETQ. This chain's CDR3 is CASSRGQSSYNEQFF. In DNA form, the CDR3 reads TGCGCCAGCAGCCGGGGACAGAGCTCCTACAATGAGCAGTTCTTC.